This TCR beta chain derives from a study of CD8 T cells in Susac syndrome. The CDR3 sequence is 10 residues long. Trimming pared 3 bases from V and 16 bases from J, leaving 10 bases between. Germline V gene lookup returns CDR1 SNHLY and CDR2 FYNNEI. Study-wide findings and caveats: It was acknowledged in the study that the number of individuals who were included in its TCR sequencing and HLA analysis was relatively small.

Reverse transcription used about 0.45 to 1 ug RNA and random hexamers. A multiplex approach, immunoSEQ multiplex PCR, amplified TCR beta CDR3 across 54 Vbeta and 13 Jbeta. TCRdb re-called the immunoSEQ multiplex PCR reads with MiXCR, one entry per CDR3 protein. This sample has some 180,000 distinct CDR3 sequences, with approximately 94% found just once. A word on this clonotype: Its target is not known.

This clonotype was sampled from a human donor in good health. Sample: CD4+ T cells from PBMCs. The J gene is TRBJ2-1, the V gene TRBV2; no firm D call. The CDR3 DNA follows: TGTGCCAGCAGTGAGTTTTGGACCTTCTTC. Translating it yields CASSEFWTFF.